One and the same sample provided the 10 T cell receptor beta chains below, sequenced in a study of blood T cell repertoires in COVID-19. Some clones are missing from TCRdb's copy, which holds only in-frame ones; the method was immunoSEQ multiplex PCR. This repertoire shows hundreds of thousands of clones, 70% to 90% found once; its top ten account for roughly 1.7%. Sequenced material: PBMCs or T cells enriched from blood (not recorded which). These receptors were collected from a man aged 35 to 55 who had recovered from COVID-19.

The chain recombines TRBV7-9 with TRBJ1-4; no clear D gene. V was clipped by 5 bases and J by 4 bases, with 5 bases between them. The CDR3 is made up of 12 amino acids. In germline, CDR1 is SEHNR, CDR2 FQNEAQ (reference sequence). The CDR3: CASSTGNEKLFF. The CDR3 DNA reads TGTGCCAGCAGCACCGGTAATGAAAAACTGTTTTTT. Together with reference TRBV7-9 and TRBJ1-4, the CDR3 gives the full variable domain: DTGVSQNPRHKITKRGQNVTFRCDPISEHNRLYWYRQTLGQGPEFLTYFQNEAQLEKSRLLSDRFSAERPKGSFSTLEIQRTEQGDSAMYLCASSTGNEKLFFGSGTQLSVL.

This rearrangement joins TRBV9 to TRBJ1-2; 10 bases are shared with TRBD1. CDR3 length equals 13 residues. The ends lost 3 bases at V and 8 bases at J; junction bases unmatched: 4. CDR1 and CDR2 from the germline V gene are SGDLS and YYNGEE. CDR3 residues: CASSAGQGDGYTF. In DNA, the CDR3 is TGTGCCAGCAGCGCAGGACAGGGGGACGGCTACACCTTC.

This clone has more than one count but fewer than ten. This sequence joins TRBV5-6 and TRBJ1-4; tentatively, D is TRBD1 (5 bases). Between the trimmed V and J ends, which lost 4 bases and 4 bases, there was a span of 14 bases. This CDR3 comprises 15 residues. Germline V gives CDR1 SGHDT, CDR2 YYEEEE. CDR3 DNA: TGTGCCAGCAGCGTGCTTCAGGGCCTTAATGAAAAACTGTTTTTT. Translating it yields CASSVLQGLNEKLFF.

This clone was recorded many times. This chain links TRBV7-6 with TRBJ1-5; 11 positions agree with TRBD1. V trimming: 3 bases; J trimming: 2 bases; junction bases outside the gene matches: 15. The CDR3 is 20 residues long. CDR1 and CDR2 from the germline V gene are SGHVS and FNYEAQ. This CDR3 reads CASSFDPGTGGILGNQPQHF. The CDR3 coding sequence is TGTGCCAGCAGCTTCGACCCCGGGACAGGGGGGATTTTGGGCAATCAGCCCCAGCATTTT.

The CDR3 sequence: CASSEGLTVQFF. CDR3 in DNA: TGTGCCAGCAGTGAGGGTTTGACAGTCCAGTTTTTT. The rearrangement uses TRBV2 and TRBJ1-4; D perhaps matches TRBD1 (5 bases). V lost 3 bases and J lost 16, with 15 bases in between. Germline loops: CDR1 SNHLY, CDR2 FYNNEI. The CDR3 sequence is 12 residues long.

This clone was recorded a few times. The chain joins TRBV11-2 to TRBJ1-2, with 7 nucleotides matching TRBD1. This CDR3 region has 14 residues. CDR1 is SGHAT, CDR2 FQNNGV, per germline. V dropped 3 bases and J dropped 8; count of bases not matched to a gene: 9. DNA of the CDR3: TGTGCCAGCAGCTTGAATCAGGGGGTCGGAGGCTACACCTTC. Encoded protein: CASSLNQGVGGYTF.

V is TRBV10-3 and J is TRBJ2-3, with D perhaps TRBD2 (6 bases). Germline loops: CDR1 ENHRY, CDR2 SYGVKD. Trimming left V 4 bases short and J 0 bases short, with 17 bases between. The CDR3 length is 17 residues. CDR3 coding DNA: TGTGCCATCAGTGGTCATTCTAGCGACCGTAGCACAGATACGCAGTATTTT. The encoded protein is CAISGHSSDRSTDTQYF.

This chain joins TRBV3-1 (or the pseudogene TRBV3-2) and TRBJ2-2; TRBD2 matches at 9 bases. In germline, CDR1 is LGHDT, CDR2 YNNKEL (reference sequence). J lost 5 bases, V lost 3 bases, and 10 bases had no gene match. The CDR3 sequence is 17 residues long. The CDR3 DNA reads as TGTGCCAGCAGCCACATGGCTAGCGGGGCGGTTACCGGGGAGCTGTTTTTT. Translated, it gives CASSHMASGAVTGELFF.

The chain is built from TRBV5-4 and TRBJ2-5; TRBD1 aligns across 8 bases. J gave up 2 bases and V 4 bases, and 7 bases lay outside the gene matches. CDR3 length equals 15 residues. The germline V gene has CDR1 SGHNT and CDR2 YYREEE (reference sequence). The CDR3 bases are TGTGCCAGCAGCGGAGGACAGGGAGGTCAAGAGACCCAGTACTTC. Translating it yields CASSGGQGGQETQYF.

CDR3 sequence (DNA): TGTGCCAGCAGTAATACAGGACAATCCTACGAGCAGTACTTC. Its translation is CASSNTGQSYEQYF. The chain has TRBV6-5 and TRBJ2-7, with a possible D match to TRBD1 (5 bases). The germline V gene encodes CDR1 MNHEY and CDR2 SVGAGI. V gave up 5 bases and J gave up 1 base, with 12 bases separating them. The length of the CDR3 is 14 residues.